The rows below give T cell receptor beta chains drawn from one sample of a study of OX40 agonist ivuxolimab in advanced cancers. Method: immunoSEQ multiplex PCR; TCRdb's copy keeps in-frame clones and lacks some. The sample has roughly 56,000 clones; 84% are singletons. This sample comprised CD4+ or CD8+ T cells sorted from blood, obtained in a trial of the OX40 agonist ivuxolimab. All receptors come from an adult with an advanced solid tumor such as melanoma, head and neck, liver or kidney cancer. Each CDR3 is given with its conserved first and last residue. The D gene is left open where the match is weak. Size values are once, few and many counts, or a class for expanded clones, and some rows have none.

>.|TRBV4-1|TRBJ2-1|.
TGCGCCAGCAGCCAAGGAAGAATCGGGGATAGCTCCTACAATGAGCAGTTCTTC
CASSQGRIGDSSYNEQFF
>TRBD2|TRBV25-1|TRBJ2-5|.
TGTGCCAGTCGACTAGCGGGAATAGAGACCCAGTACTTC
CASRLAGIETQYF
>.|TRBV5-1|TRBJ2-5|.
TGCGCCAGCAGCTTGGCTAGCGCCCGAGGGGAGACCCAGTACTTC
CASSLASARGETQYF
>.|TRBV6-1|TRBJ1-4|once
TGTGCCAGCAGTGAAAGGGGAGGGAATGGAGCTAATGAAAAACTGTTTTTT
CASSERGGNGANEKLFF
>TRBD2|TRBV7-6|TRBJ2-1|.
TGTGCCAGCAGTCCTCTAGCGGGGAGTGAGCAGTTCTTC
CASSPLAGSEQFF
>.|TRBV16|TRBJ2-7|.
TGTGCCAGCAGTCAAGACCTAAGCTCCTACGAGCAGTACTTC
CASSQDLSSYEQYF
>TRBD2|TRBV6-1|TRBJ2-7|.
TGTGCCAGCAGTGAAAGCGGGAGGGACGAGCAGTACTTC
CASSESGRDEQYF
>TRBD1|TRBV30|TRBJ2-7|.
TGTGCCTGGAGTCCCCGACAGGGGGCGAGCACACCAGGACGGGCTCGAAGTACGTCCTACGAGCAGTACTTC
CAWSPRQGASTPGRARSTSYEQYF
>.|TRBV6-6|TRBJ2-7|.
TGTGCCAGCAGTCAACTTCACGAGCAGTACTTC
CASSQLHEQYF
>TRBD2|TRBV5-1|TRBJ2-7|.
TGCGCCAGCAGCTTGGGGGGGACTAGCGGGAGATGGGACGAGCAGTACTTC
CASSLGGTSGRWDEQYF
>.|TRBV27|TRBJ1-5|.
TGTGCCAGCAGTTGGGGGAATAGCAATCAGCCCCAGCATTTT
CASSWGNSNQPQHF
>TRBD1|TRBV27|TRBJ1-6|.
TGTGCCAGCAGCACGAATGGACAGGGACTACCCCTCCACTTT
CASSTNGQGLPLHF
>.|TRBV2|TRBJ2-5|.
TGTGCCAGCACCCCCCAAACCACAGGGAAAGAGACCCAGTACTTC
CASTPQTTGKETQYF
>TRBD1|TRBV2|TRBJ2-7|few
TGTGCCAGCAGTGTCTACAGGGGATATGCGTACGAGCAGTACTTC
CASSVYRGYAYEQYF
>.|TRBV28|TRBJ2-7|.
TGTGCCAGCAGTTTATTGGATATTCGGAGAGAGCAGTACTTC
CASSLLDIRREQYF
>.|TRBV7-9|TRBJ1-3|.
TGTGCCAGCAGCTTAGCTGGAAACACCATATATTTT
CASSLAGNTIYF
>TRBD1|TRBV11-1|TRBJ2-1|.
TGTGCCAGCACCCTAGCGACGGGACAGGGCTACAATGAGCAGTTCTTC
CASTLATGQGYNEQFF
>.|TRBV9|TRBJ2-7|.
TGTGCCAGCAGCGTCGAGGCGGAATTCTACGAGCAGTACTTC
CASSVEAEFYEQYF
>TRBD1|TRBV18|TRBJ1-3|.
TGTGCCAGCTCCAACAGGGGGGACTCTGGAAACACCATATATTTT
CASSNRGDSGNTIYF
>.|TRBV28|TRBJ2-5|few
TGTGCCAGCAGTCTAGCGCGGGCCGGGAAAGAGACCCAGTACTTC
CASSLARAGKETQYF
>.|TRBV12-1|TRBJ2-3|.
TGTGCCAGCAGACTTAGTCGATCCTACCTTTCAGATACGCAGTATTTT
CASRLSRSYLSDTQYF
>TRBD1|TRBV6-5|TRBJ2-7|.
TGTGCCAGCAGTACTGGGACAGGGAAAGTCCACGAGCAGTACTTC
CASSTGTGKVHEQYF
>.|TRBV5-1|TRBJ2-5|few
TGCGCCAGCAGCTTGGAGGAGACCCAGTACTTC
CASSLEETQYF
>.|TRBV28|TRBJ1-6|.
TGTGCCACCACCGGGACGGTGAATTCACCCCTCCACTTT
CATTGTVNSPLHF
>.|TRBV6-1|TRBJ1-5|once
TGTGCCAGCACTGAGACCTGGAGTAGCAATCAGCCCCAGCATTTT
CASTETWSSNQPQHF
>.|TRBV7-9|TRBJ1-1|.
TGTGCCAGCAGCTCCCGGGTCCCAGACACTGAAGCTTTCTTT
CASSSRVPDTEAFF
>TRBD2|TRBV5-4|TRBJ2-3|few
TGTGCCAGCAGCTTGGGCGGGAGACAAACAGATACGCAGTATTTT
CASSLGGRQTDTQYF
>.|TRBV10-3|TRBJ2-1|.
TGTGCCATCAGTGAGTCGGCAGGGGAAGAGCAGTTCTTC
CAISESAGEEQFF
>TRBD1|TRBV13|TRBJ1-1|.
TGTGCCAGCAGCCCAGGGACAGGGAGTGAAAACACTGAAGCTTTCTTT
CASSPGTGSENTEAFF
>TRBD2|TRBV6-1|TRBJ2-5|.
TGTGCCAGCACCGAGGGGACTAGCGGGAGTGAGACCCAGTACTTC
CASTEGTSGSETQYF
>.|TRBV2|TRBJ2-7|few
TGTGCCAGCAGTGACGCTGGTCAGGACTACGAGCAGTACTTC
CASSDAGQDYEQYF
>.|TRBV5-5|TRBJ1-2|.
TGTGCCAGCAGCTTGGCCTCACTTCAAACTAGCTATGGCTACACCTTC
CASSLASLQTSYGYTF